Given below is one TCR beta chain in context. Its antigen remains unidentified. Base qualities were left out, and no much larger clone turns up one base away. These data originate in a study of T cell repertoires in cytomegalovirus infection (dated by TCRdb to between 2019 and 2020). About the study as a whole: The HLA type of each donor mattered for the analysis, because public TCR beta signatures pointed to carriage of CMV infection along with the matching HLA type. What the authors observed across the whole study: In the ex vivo response, HLA-C-restricted CMV-specific TCR beta clonotypes were dominant, and in two of eight donors the single most frequent clonotype came from this HLA-C-restricted group. In both this cohort and an independent roughly 350-donor cohort, the cumulative frequency of public TCR beta family members distinguished carriers of CMV infection plus the relevant HLA type.

The cysteine opens and the phenylalanine closes a CDR3 of 16 amino acids. The read is trimmed to its CDR3 DNA, 48 bases read in frame from base 1. The germline V end is reduced by 0 bases and the J end by 4 bases; junction bases left unmatched: 6. For CDR1 and CDR2, the germline V gene lists MRHNA and SNTAGT. TCRdb records Illumina HiSeq 1500 as the sequencer. Using fastp at Q25 and MiXCR, TCRdb reprocessed the public reads and kept productive beta chains. Here each entry gathers all rows of one CDR3 protein and keeps the most common genes and DNA. The sample table lists 290,000 or so distinct CDR3 sequences, 25% of them with a count of one. Approximately 15% of the sample is held by the ten biggest clonotypes.

The sequence is built from TRBV6-4 and TRBJ2-1, with 7 middle bases fitting TRBD2. The sequencing input was PBMCs. The sequence came from a human donor in good health (CMV status not recorded). Some clones in this sample may be carry-over from other donors' samples. The CDR3 region has the sequence CASSDSGGGGYNEQFF. The DNA is TGTGCCAGCAGTGACTCTGGCGGGGGAGGATACAATGAGCAGTTCTTC.